Shown below are 18 T cell receptor beta chains from a single sample sequenced in a study of breast tumors, draining lymph nodes, adjacent tissues (dated by TCRdb to the mid-2010s). To prepare the library, multiplex PCR was applied. Sequencing was carried out with an Illumina HiSeq 2000. TCRdb reworked the public reads: Q25 trimming with fastp, MiXCR clone assembly, productive beta chains retained. When rows share a CDR3 protein, they turn into one entry using the most common DNA and genes. This sample gives approximately 210,000 distinct CDR3 sequences in total; approximately 30% of them show up just once. 1.3% to 1.5% of the sample rests with the top ten. Lymph node samples were obtained from the axillary draining lymph nodes of breast cancer patients. The sequencing sample was made of axillary lymph node tissue. Receptor source: a female donor with breast cancer. Some clones in this sample may be carry-over from other donors' samples.

This clonotype came up many times. This chain uses TRBV15 with TRBJ2-1; D not certain. CDR3 length: 13 residues. Germline V gene lookup returns CDR1 LNHNV and CDR2 YYDKDF (reference sequence). The V end was cut by 0 bases, the J end by 5 bases, with 5 bases between. The CDR3 is CATSRDRHNEQFF. The CDR3 nucleotides read TGTGCCACCAGCAGAGACAGACACAATGAGCAGTTCTTC.

The chain combines TRBV7-3 with TRBJ2-1; 11 bases fit TRBD2. Germline CDR1 SGHTA, CDR2 FQGTGA. Trimming removed 4 bases from V and 10 bases from J; junction bases left unmatched: 12. The CDR3 has 16 amino acids. DNA of the CDR3: TGTGCCAGCAGCTCATATAGCGGGAGGGAAACGAAGGAGCAGTTCTTC. It codes for CASSSYSGRETKEQFF.

The V gene is TRBV30, the J gene TRBJ1-2; the match to TRBD1 covers 8 bases. Trimming at V came to 6 bases and at J to 4 bases, leaving 16 bases not matched to a gene. In germline, CDR1 is GTSNPN, CDR2 SVGIG (reference sequence). The CDR3 is 16 residues long. The CDR3 protein is CACHRDRRPLGYGYTF. CDR3 DNA sequence: TGTGCCTGCCACCGGGACAGGCGACCGCTGGGCTATGGCTACACCTTC.

This clonotype was found many times. This rearrangement joins TRBV6-1 to TRBJ2-7, with 9 positions matching TRBD1. The V gene end was trimmed by 5 bases and the J gene end by 5 bases; junction bases not matched to a gene: 10. Germline values: CDR1 MNHNS, CDR2 SASEGT. The CDR3 loop spans 15 amino acids. This CDR3 is CASSPPLDRGHEQYF. The CDR3 DNA reads TGTGCCAGCAGTCCCCCCTTGGACAGGGGCCACGAGCAGTACTTC.

CDR3 sequence: CASSSRGVQEQFF. The CDR3 nucleotides are TGTGCCAGCAGCTCACGCGGGGTTCAGGAGCAGTTCTTC. The chain carries TRBV7-2 and TRBJ2-1, with TRBD2 as a possible D gene (6 bases). Germline CDR1 reads SGHTA; CDR2 reads FQGNSA. The CDR3 covers 13 residues. Between the trimmed V and J ends, which lost 4 bases and 10 bases, there was a span of 14 bases.

This clonotype was seen repeatedly, ten times or more. The gene calls are TRBV28 and TRBJ2-7, with unresolved D. Trimming took 2 bases from V and 9 from J, leaving 11 bases between them. Germline CDR1 is MDHEN and CDR2 is SYDVKM. CDR3 size: 12 residues. The CDR3 DNA sequence: TGTGCCAGCAGTTTACAAAAGGAGAGGCAGTACTTC. This sequence encodes CASSLQKERQYF.

This clonotype was seen at least ten times. The chain couples TRBV2 to TRBJ2-7; TRBD2 might be the D (5 bases). Germline V CDR1 and CDR2: SNHLY, FYNNEI. The CDR3 is made up of 12 amino acids. V lost 6 bases and J 3 bases, leaving 9 bases between the germline ends. CDR3 protein: CASRGGNYEQYF. The CDR3 nucleotides are TGTGCCAGCAGAGGAGGAAACTACGAGCAGTACTTC.

This clonotype was counted ten times or more. In nucleotides, the CDR3 is TGTGCCAGCAGCCAAGAAATATGGTATGAGCAGTTCTTC. It yields the protein CASSQEIWYEQFF. The chain has TRBV14 and TRBJ2-1, with unresolved D. The ends were cut back, 0 bases at V and 8 bases at J, with 8 bases in the middle. Germline V CDR1 and CDR2: SGHDN, FVKESK. The CDR3 is 13 residues long.

V usage is TRBV20-1 and J usage is TRBJ1-1; no definite D call. Germline-derived CDR1 and CDR2 are DFQATT and SNEGSKA (reference sequence). This CDR3 is 13 amino acids long. V lost 2 bases to trimming and J lost 2 bases, with 9 bases between them. CDR3 region: CSARSQLNTEAFF. Here the CDR3 DNA reads TGCAGTGCTAGAAGTCAGCTAAACACTGAAGCTTTCTTT.

There are a few counts of this clonotype. V gene TRBV7-9 combines with J gene TRBJ1-1; tentative D call: TRBD1 (6 bases). Germline CDR1 and CDR2: SEHNR and FQNEAQ (reference sequence). Trimming left V 5 bases short and J 1 base short, with 8 bases between. The CDR3 is 13 amino acids. The DNA for the CDR3 is TGTGCCAGCAGCCAACAGGGGAACACTGAAGCTTTCTTT. Its protein is CASSQQGNTEAFF. The variable domain in full, completed from reference TRBV7-9 and TRBJ1-1, reads DTGVSQNPRHKITKRGQNVTFRCDPISEHNRLYWYRQTLGQGPEFLTYFQNEAQLEKSRLLSDRFSAERPKGSFSTLEIQRTEQGDSAMYLCASSQQGNTEAFFGQGTRLTVV.

The CDR3 is CSAVPGLARSAGETQYF. The DNA of the CDR3 is TGCAGTGCAGTACCGGGACTAGCGAGGTCCGCAGGCGAGACCCAGTACTTC. The chain is built from TRBV20-1 and TRBJ2-5; 10 bases align to TRBD2. The germline CDR1 and CDR2 sequences are DFQATT and SNEGSKA (reference sequence). J lost 5 bases, V lost 6 bases, and 18 bases had no gene match. This CDR3 has 17 amino acids.

This clonotype was seen many times. The chain joins TRBV11-2 to TRBJ2-1, with D possibly matching TRBD2 (5 bases). CDR3 length: 14 amino acids. Trimming stripped 5 bases from V and 7 bases from J, with 15 bases between. CDR1 and CDR2 (germline): SGHAT, FQNNGV. CDR3 sequence: CASSALGRGNEQFF. CDR3 sequence (DNA): TGTGCCAGCAGCGCCTTGGGGAGAGGAAATGAGCAGTTCTTC.

This clonotype was recorded at least ten times. V usage is TRBV5-1 and J usage is TRBJ1-6; no reliable D call. The CDR3 has 15 residues. The V gene's germline CDR1 is SGHRS and CDR2 YFSETQ. Trimming left V 4 bases short and J 7 bases short, with 15 bases between. As DNA, the CDR3 is TGCGCCAGCAGCCCCCTAGGACGGGAGAATTCACCCCTCCACTTT. Its translation is CASSPLGRENSPLHF.

This clonotype was detected only once. This chain links TRBV10-2 with TRBJ1-5; D gene uncertain. With 0 bases removed from V and 11 bases from J, the gap between germline ends came to 20 bases. The CDR3 runs to 16 residues. Germline CDR1 and CDR2: WSHSY and SAAADI. The CDR3 protein is CASSESSGRARETQHF. Here the CDR3 DNA reads TGCGCCAGCAGTGAGTCAAGCGGGAGGGCCCGGGAGACCCAGCATTTT.

This clonotype was seen at least ten times. The chain couples TRBV19 to TRBJ2-1, with TRBD2 matching over 7 bases. This CDR3 region has 11 residues. Germline V lookup: CDR1 LNHDA, CDR2 SQIVND (reference sequence). After removal of 3 bases from V and 13 bases from J, the junction contained 3 bases not matched to a gene. The CDR3 protein is CASSIGRVQFF. CDR3 bases: TGTGCCAGTAGTATTGGGAGGGTTCAGTTCTTC.

This clonotype was observed at least ten times. This chain connects TRBV9 to TRBJ2-3; D not resolved. Germline V gene lookup returns CDR1 SGDLS and CDR2 YYNGEE. V lost 0 bases and J 6 bases, leaving 8 bases between the germline ends. The CDR3 length is 13 residues. The CDR3 bases are TGTGCCAGCAGCGTAGGGAGTATGGATACGCAGTATTTT. It encodes CASSVGSMDTQYF. Using reference TRBV9 and TRBJ2-3 for the parts outside the CDR3, the full variable domain is DSGVTQTPKHLITATGQRVTLRCSPRSGDLSVYWYQQSLDQGLQFLIQYYNGEERAKGNILERFSAQQFPDLHSELNLSSLELGDSALYFCASSVGSMDTQYFGPGTRLTVL.

Many counts were recorded for this clonotype. The chain has TRBV20-1 and TRBJ2-5; D is ambiguous. Germline V gene lookup returns CDR1 DFQATT and CDR2 SNEGSKA (reference sequence). CDR3 length: 14 amino acids. Trimming pared 3 bases from V and 6 bases from J, leaving 17 bases between. CDR3 bases: TGCAGTGCTAGTTTTGTCCAGACGCGAAAGACCCAGTACTTC. Encoded protein: CSASFVQTRKTQYF.

J is TRBJ1-1 and V is TRBV7-8; 9 positions agree with TRBD1. This CDR3 has 14 residues. The germline CDR1 and CDR2 sequences are SGHVS and FQNEAQ. The junction had 5 bases not matched to a gene; V was cut back by 5 bases and J by 4 bases. Written as DNA, the CDR3 is TGTGCCAGCAGCACTGGACAGGGGAGCACTGAAGCTTTCTTT. Protein: CASSTGQGSTEAFF. Drawing the rest from reference TRBV7-8 and TRBJ1-1, the complete variable domain is GAGVSQSPRYKVAKRGQDVALRCDPISGHVSLFWYQQALGQGPEFLTYFQNEAQLDKSGLPSDRFFAERPEGSVSTLKIQRTQQEDSAVYLCASSTGQGSTEAFFGQGTRLTVV.